Shown below are 5 T cell receptor beta chains from a single sample sequenced in a study of control samples from healthy donors and cancer patients. Method: immunoSEQ multiplex PCR; TCRdb's copy keeps in-frame clones and lacks some. Found here are 170,000 or so clones, 90% to 95% of them singletons; the top ten hold roughly 1.5%. Material: blood. The receptors stem from a man between 18 and 35 years old in good health.

This clone was observed a single time. The chain has TRBV5-1 and TRBJ1-2; no clear D gene. Germline V gene sequence: CDR1 SGHRS, CDR2 YFSETQ. This CDR3 is 15 amino acids long. Trimming removed 4 bases from V and 2 bases from J, with 15 bases in between. The CDR3 DNA is TGCGCCAGCAGCCGGGGAGCAGCCGGAAACTATGGCTACACCTTC. Encoded protein: CASSRGAAGNYGYTF.

The gene calls are TRBV6-5 and TRBJ1-1; D is undetermined. V was trimmed by 5 bases and J by 7 bases, leaving 14 bases between them. Germline lookup yields CDR1 MNHEY and CDR2 SVGAGI. The length of the CDR3 is 13 residues. The CDR3 region is CASSLQGRLEAFF. The CDR3 DNA is TGTGCCAGCAGTCTCCAAGGGAGACTTGAAGCTTTCTTT.

This chain joins TRBV15 and TRBJ1-2, with D perhaps TRBD1 (6 bases). V gave up 0 bases and J gave up 5 bases, with 10 bases separating them. The CDR3 contains 14 residues. Germline CDR1 and CDR2: LNHNV and YYDKDF (reference sequence). CDR3 residues: CATSRDRGLYGYTF. The CDR3 DNA follows: TGTGCCACCAGCAGAGATCGGGGGCTATATGGCTACACCTTC.

The V and J genes are TRBV6-4 and TRBJ2-3, with 8 bases lining up with TRBD2. Germline V gene sequence: CDR1 MRHNA, CDR2 SNTAGT. J was trimmed by 0 bases and V by 6 bases; bases with no gene match: 8. The CDR3 length is 16 residues. The CDR3 protein is CASSPQLAASTDTQYF. CDR3 DNA: TGTGCCAGCAGCCCTCAACTAGCGGCTAGCACAGATACGCAGTATTTT.

The J gene is TRBJ1-5, the V gene TRBV4-1; 10 bases are a match to TRBD1. The CDR3 is 15 amino acids. From germline, CDR1 is MGHRA and CDR2 YSYEKL. The V segment lost 4 bases and the J segment 6 bases; nucleotides outside the gene matches: 6. This CDR3 reads CASSRGQGEIQPQHF. In DNA, the CDR3 is TGCGCCAGCAGCCGCGGACAGGGGGAGATTCAGCCCCAGCATTTT.